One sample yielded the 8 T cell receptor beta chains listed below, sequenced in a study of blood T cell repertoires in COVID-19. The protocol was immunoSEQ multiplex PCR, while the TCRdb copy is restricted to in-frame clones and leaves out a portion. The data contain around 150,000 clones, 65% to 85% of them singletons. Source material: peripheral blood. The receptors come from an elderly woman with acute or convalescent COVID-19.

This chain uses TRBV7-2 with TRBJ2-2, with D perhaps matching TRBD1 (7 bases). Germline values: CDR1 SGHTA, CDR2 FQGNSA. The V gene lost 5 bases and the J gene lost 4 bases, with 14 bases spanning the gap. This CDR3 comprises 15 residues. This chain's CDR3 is CASSPGQGGTGELFF. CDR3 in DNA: TGTGCCAGCAGCCCCGGGCAGGGGGGCACCGGGGAGCTGTTTTTT.

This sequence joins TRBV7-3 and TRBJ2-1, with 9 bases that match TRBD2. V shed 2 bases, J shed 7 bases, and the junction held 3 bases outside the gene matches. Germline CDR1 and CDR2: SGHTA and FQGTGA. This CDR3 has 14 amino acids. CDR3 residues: CASSLAGGPNEQFF. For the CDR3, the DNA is TGTGCCAGCAGCTTAGCGGGAGGGCCGAATGAGCAGTTCTTC.

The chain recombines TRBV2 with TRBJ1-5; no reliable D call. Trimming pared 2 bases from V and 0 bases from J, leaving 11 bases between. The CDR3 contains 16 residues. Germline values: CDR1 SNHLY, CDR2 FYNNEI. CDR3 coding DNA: TGTGCCAGCAGTGAATCGTACCTATATAGCAATCAGCCCCAGCATTTT. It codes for CASSESYLYSNQPQHF.

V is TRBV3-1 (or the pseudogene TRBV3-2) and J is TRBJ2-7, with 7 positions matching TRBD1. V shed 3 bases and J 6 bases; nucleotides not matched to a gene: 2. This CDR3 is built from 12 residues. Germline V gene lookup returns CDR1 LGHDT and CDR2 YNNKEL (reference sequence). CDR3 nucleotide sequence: TGTGCCAGCAGCCACGGACAGGTCGAGCAGTACTTC. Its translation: CASSHGQVEQYF.

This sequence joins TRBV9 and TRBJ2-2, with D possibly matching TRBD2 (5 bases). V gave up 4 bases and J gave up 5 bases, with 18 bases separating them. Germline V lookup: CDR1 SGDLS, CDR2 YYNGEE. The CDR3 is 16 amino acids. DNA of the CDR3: TGTGCCAGCAGCCCAGGCCCGGGATTGGGTACCGGGGAGCTGTTTTTT. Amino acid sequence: CASSPGPGLGTGELFF. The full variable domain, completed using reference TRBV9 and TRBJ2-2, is DSGVTQTPKHLITATGQRVTLRCSPRSGDLSVYWYQQSLDQGLQFLIQYYNGEERAKGNILERFSAQQFPDLHSELNLSSLELGDSALYFCASSPGPGLGTGELFFGEGSRLTVL.

The CDR3 loop is CASRGRVGTDTQYF. The CDR3 DNA is TGTGCCAGCAGGGGGAGGGTCGGCACAGATACGCAGTATTTT. The chain joins TRBV6-1 to TRBJ2-3, with TRBD2 matching over 7 bases. The junction had 4 bases not matched to a gene; V was cut back by 6 bases and J by 1 base. CDR1 is MNHNS, CDR2 SASEGT, per germline. The CDR3 consists of 14 residues.

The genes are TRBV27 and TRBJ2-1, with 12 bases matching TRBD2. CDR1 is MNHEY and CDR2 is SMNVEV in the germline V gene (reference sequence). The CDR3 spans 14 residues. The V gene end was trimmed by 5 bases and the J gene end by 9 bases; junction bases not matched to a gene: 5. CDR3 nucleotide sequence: TGTGCCAGCAGTCCCGTGGGACTAGCGGGTGAGCAGTTCTTC. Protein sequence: CASSPVGLAGEQFF.

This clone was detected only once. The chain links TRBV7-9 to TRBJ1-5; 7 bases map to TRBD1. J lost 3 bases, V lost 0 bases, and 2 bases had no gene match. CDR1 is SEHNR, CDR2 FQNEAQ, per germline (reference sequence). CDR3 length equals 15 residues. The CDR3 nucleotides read TGTGCCAGCAGCTTAGCGGGACAGATCAATCAGCCCCAGCATTTT. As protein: CASSLAGQINQPQHF. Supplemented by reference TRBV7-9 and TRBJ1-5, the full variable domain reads DTGVSQNPRHKITKRGQNVTFRCDPISEHNRLYWYRQTLGQGPEFLTYFQNEAQLEKSRLLSDRFSAERPKGSFSTLEIQRTEQGDSAMYLCASSLAGQINQPQHFGDGTRLSIL.